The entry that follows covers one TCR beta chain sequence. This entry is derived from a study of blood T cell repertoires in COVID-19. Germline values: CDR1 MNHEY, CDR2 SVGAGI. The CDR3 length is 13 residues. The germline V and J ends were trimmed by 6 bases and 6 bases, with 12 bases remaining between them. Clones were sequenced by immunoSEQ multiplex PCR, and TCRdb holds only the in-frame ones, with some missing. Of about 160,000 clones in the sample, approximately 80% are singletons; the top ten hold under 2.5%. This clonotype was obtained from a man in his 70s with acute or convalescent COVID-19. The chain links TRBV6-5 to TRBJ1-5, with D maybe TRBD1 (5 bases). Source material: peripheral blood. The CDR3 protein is CASSPPGGQPQHF. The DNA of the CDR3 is TGTGCCAGCAGCCCCCCCGGGGGTCAGCCCCAGCATTTT.